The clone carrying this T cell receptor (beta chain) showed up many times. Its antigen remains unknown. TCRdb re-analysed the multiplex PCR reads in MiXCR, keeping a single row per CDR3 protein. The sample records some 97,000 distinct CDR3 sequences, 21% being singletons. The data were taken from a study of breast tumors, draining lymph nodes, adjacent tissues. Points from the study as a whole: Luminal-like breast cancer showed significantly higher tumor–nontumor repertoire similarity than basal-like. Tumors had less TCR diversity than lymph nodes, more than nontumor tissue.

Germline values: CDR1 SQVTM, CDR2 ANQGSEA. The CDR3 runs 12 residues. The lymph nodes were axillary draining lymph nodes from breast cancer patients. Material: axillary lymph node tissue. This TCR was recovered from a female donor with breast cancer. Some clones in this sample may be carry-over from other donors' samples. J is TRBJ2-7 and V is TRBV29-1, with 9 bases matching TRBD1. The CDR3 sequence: CSGTGRSFEQYF. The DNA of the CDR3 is TGCAGTGGGACAGGGAGAAGCTTCGAGCAGTACTTC.